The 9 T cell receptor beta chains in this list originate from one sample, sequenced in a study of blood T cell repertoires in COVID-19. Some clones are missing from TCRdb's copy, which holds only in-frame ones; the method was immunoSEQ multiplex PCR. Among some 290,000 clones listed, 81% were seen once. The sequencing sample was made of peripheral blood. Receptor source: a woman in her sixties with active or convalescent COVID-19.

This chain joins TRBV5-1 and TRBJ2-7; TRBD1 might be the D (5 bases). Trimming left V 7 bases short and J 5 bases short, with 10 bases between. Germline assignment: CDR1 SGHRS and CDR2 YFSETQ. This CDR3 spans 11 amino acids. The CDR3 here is CASRDSHEQYF. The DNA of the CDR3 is TGCGCCAGCCGAGACAGCCACGAGCAGTACTTC.

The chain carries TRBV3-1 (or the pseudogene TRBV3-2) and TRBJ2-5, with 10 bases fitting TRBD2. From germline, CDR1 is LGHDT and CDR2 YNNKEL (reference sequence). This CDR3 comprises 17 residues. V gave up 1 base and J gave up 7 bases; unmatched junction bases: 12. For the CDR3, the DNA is TGTGCCAGCAGCCAAGTACCGGGACTAGCGAGGCGAGTGACCCAGTACTTC. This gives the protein CASSQVPGLARRVTQYF.

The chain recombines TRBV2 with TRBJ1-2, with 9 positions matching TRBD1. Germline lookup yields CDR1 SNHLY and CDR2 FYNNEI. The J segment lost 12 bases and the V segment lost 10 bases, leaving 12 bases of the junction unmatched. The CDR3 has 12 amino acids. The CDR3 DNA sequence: TGTGCCACCGGGGACAGGGCCCTTTCAAACACCTTC. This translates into CATGDRALSNTF. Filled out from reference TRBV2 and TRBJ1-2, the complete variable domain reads EPEVTQTPSHQVTQMGQEVILRCVPISNHLYFYWYRQILGQKVEFLVSFYNNEISEKSEIFDDQFSVERPDGSNFTLKIRSTKLEDSAMYFCATGDRALSNTFGSGTRLTVV.

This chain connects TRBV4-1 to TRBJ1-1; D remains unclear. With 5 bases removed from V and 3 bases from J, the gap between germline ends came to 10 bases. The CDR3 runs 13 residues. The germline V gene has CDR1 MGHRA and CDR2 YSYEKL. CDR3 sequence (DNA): TGCGCCAGCAGCTCCCGGGTGGACACTGAAGCTTTCTTT. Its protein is CASSSRVDTEAFF.

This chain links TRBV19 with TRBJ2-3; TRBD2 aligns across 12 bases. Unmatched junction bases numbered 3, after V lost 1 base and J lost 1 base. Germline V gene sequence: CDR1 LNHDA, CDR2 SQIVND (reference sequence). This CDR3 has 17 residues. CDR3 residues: CASSIARLAGGTDTQYF. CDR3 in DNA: TGTGCCAGTAGTATAGCCCGACTAGCGGGGGGCACAGATACGCAGTATTTT.

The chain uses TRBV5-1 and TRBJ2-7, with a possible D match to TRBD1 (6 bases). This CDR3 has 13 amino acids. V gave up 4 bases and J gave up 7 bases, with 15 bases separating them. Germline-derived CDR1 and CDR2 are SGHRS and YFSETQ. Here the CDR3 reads CASSPGHPKEQYF. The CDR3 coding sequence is TGCGCCAGCAGCCCGGGACATCCAAAGGAGCAGTACTTC. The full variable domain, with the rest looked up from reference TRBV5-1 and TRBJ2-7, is KAGVTQTPRYLIKTRGQQVTLSCSPISGHRSVSWYQQTPGQGLQFLFEYFSETQRNKGNFPGRFSGRQFSNSRSEMNVSTLELGDSALYLCASSPGHPKEQYFGPGTRLTVT.

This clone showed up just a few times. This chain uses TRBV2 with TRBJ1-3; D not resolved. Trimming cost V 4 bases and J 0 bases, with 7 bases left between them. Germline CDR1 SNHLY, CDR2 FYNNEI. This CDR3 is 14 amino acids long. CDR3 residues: CASSAQYSGNTIYF. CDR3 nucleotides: TGTGCCAGCAGTGCACAGTACTCTGGAAACACCATATATTTT.

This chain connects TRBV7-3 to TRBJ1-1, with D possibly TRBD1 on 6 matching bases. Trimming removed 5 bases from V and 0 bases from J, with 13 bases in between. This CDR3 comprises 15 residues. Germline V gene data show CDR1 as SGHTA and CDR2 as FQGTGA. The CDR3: CASSPLTGMNTEAFF. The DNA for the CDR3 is TGTGCCAGCAGCCCCCTGACAGGTATGAACACTGAAGCTTTCTTT.

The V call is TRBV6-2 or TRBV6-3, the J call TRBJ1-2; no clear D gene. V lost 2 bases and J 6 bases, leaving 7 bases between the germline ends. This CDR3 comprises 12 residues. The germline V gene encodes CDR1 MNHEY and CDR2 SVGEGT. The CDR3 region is CASSYAYDGYTF. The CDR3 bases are TGTGCCAGCAGTTACGCGTATGATGGCTACACCTTC.